The 15 T cell receptor beta chains given below trace back to one sample, sequenced in a study of neurological immune-mediated disorders. Time point reported: technical triplicate 2. TCRdb used MiXCR to reprocess the 5' RACE reads, holding one entry per CDR3 protein. The table has under 35,000 distinct CDR3 sequences, about an eighth seen once. Sequenced sample: CD4+ T cells from blood. The origin of the receptors is a female donor with HTLV-1-associated myelopathy (HAM/TSP).

This chain uses TRBV25-1 with TRBJ1-5; 7 bases are shared with TRBD1. The CDR3 covers 14 residues. CDR1 is MGHDK, CDR2 SYGVNS, per germline. The CDR3 nucleotides are TGTGAAGAAGGGGGCAGCAATAGCAATTATCCCCAGCATTTT. This gives the protein CEEGGSNSNYPQHF.

This clonotype was observed at least ten times. The chain joins TRBV20-1 to TRBJ2-3; the D gene is possibly TRBD2 (5 bases). The CDR3 is made up of 13 amino acids. Trimming took 0 bases from V and 6 from J, leaving 10 bases between them. Germline lookup yields CDR1 DFQATT and CDR2 SNEGSKA (reference sequence). This chain's CDR3 is CSARDEGPDTQYF. The CDR3 DNA follows: TGCAGTGCTAGAGATGAGGGCCCCGATACGCAGTATTTT.

This clonotype was counted ten times or more. This sequence joins TRBV20-1 and TRBJ2-2; 12 bases map to TRBD2. The CDR3 consists of 17 residues. The V gene end was trimmed by 3 bases and the J gene end by 5 bases; junction bases not matched to a gene: 10. The germline V gene has CDR1 DFQATT and CDR2 SNEGSKA (reference sequence). The chain's CDR3 is CSASRASGGAGTGELFF. DNA for the CDR3: TGCAGTGCTAGTAGGGCTAGCGGGGGGGCCGGAACCGGGGAGCTGTTTTTT.

This clonotype has ten or more counts. The chain links TRBV10-2 to TRBJ2-3; D uncertain. The V gene's germline CDR1 is WSHSY and CDR2 SAAADI. The germline V and J ends were trimmed by 8 bases and 0 bases, with 6 bases remaining between them. This CDR3 is built from 12 residues. The CDR3 nucleotides are TGCGCCAGCGGCTTAAGCACAGATACGCAGTATTTT. Its protein is CASGLSTDTQYF.

At least ten counts were recorded for this clonotype. V usage is TRBV20-1 and J usage is TRBJ2-5; D not resolved. CDR1 DFQATT and CDR2 SNEGSKA come from the germline V gene (reference sequence). This CDR3 is built from 14 residues. V was pared by 0 bases and J by 5 bases, with 13 bases between. The CDR3 DNA reads TGCAGTGCTAGAGATCGTTTTAGGACGGAGACCCAGTACTTC. Protein product: CSARDRFRTETQYF.

At least ten counts were recorded for this clonotype. The chain couples TRBV6-1 to TRBJ1-2; no clear D gene. The CDR3 has 12 residues. The germline CDR1 and CDR2 sequences are MNHNS and SASEGT. Trimming cost V 7 bases and J 8 bases, with 14 bases left between them. The CDR3 DNA is TGTGCCAGCAATGCTCCCCGGGTAGGCTACACCTTC. This codes for CASNAPRVGYTF.

This clonotype has a count of ten or more. The chain combines TRBV20-1 with TRBJ2-5, with a possible D match to TRBD2 (5 bases). This CDR3 is built from 15 residues. Germline lookup yields CDR1 DFQATT and CDR2 SNEGSKA (reference sequence). Trimming took 6 bases from V and 1 from J, leaving 18 bases between them. In nucleotides, the CDR3 is TGCAGTGCCGAGGGAGAGGGTAGTGGCCAAGAGACCCAGTACTTC. It is translated as CSAEGEGSGQETQYF.

This clonotype was seen ten or more times. V usage is TRBV28 and J usage is TRBJ1-6; a weak D match, TRBD1 (5 bases). The germline gives CDR1 MDHEN, CDR2 SYDVKM. V was shortened by 3 bases and J by 8 bases, with 8 bases between the two germline ends. This CDR3 is built from 13 residues. The CDR3 is CASSFDSYSPLHF. Here the CDR3 DNA reads TGTGCCAGCAGTTTCGACAGTTATTCACCCCTCCACTTT.

This clonotype was detected a few times. The chain links TRBV7-9 to TRBJ2-7; TRBD1 matches at 7 bases. The J segment lost 5 bases and the V segment lost 6 bases, leaving 4 bases of the junction unmatched. The CDR3 contains 12 residues. Germline CDR1 reads SEHNR; CDR2 reads FQNEAQ (reference sequence). In nucleotides, the CDR3 is TGTGCCAGCAGAAACAGGGGCGACGAGCAGTACTTC. This gives the protein CASRNRGDEQYF. The variable domain in full, with the rest retrieved from reference TRBV7-9 and TRBJ2-7, is DTGVSQNPRHKITKRGQNVTFRCDPISEHNRLYWYRQTLGQGPEFLTYFQNEAQLEKSRLLSDRFSAERPKGSFSTLEIQRTEQGDSAMYLCASRNRGDEQYFGPGTRLTVT.

Worth noting for this clonotype: The junction and the germline gene differ at one end; a read error may be behind it. V gene TRBV7-6 combines with J gene TRBJ2-5; D ambiguous. Germline values: CDR1 SGHVS, CDR2 FNYEAQ. The CDR3 sequence is 13 residues long. This CDR3 is CASSFALKETKYF. The CDR3 DNA sequence: TGTGCCAGCAGCTTTGCACTGAAAGAGACCAAGTACTTC.

The sample holds many counts of this clonotype. The chain carries TRBV29-1 and TRBJ2-3; no firm D call. With 7 bases removed from V and 2 bases from J, the gap between germline ends came to 13 bases. CDR3 length: 13 amino acids. Germline CDR1 SQVTM, CDR2 ANQGSEA. The CDR3 coding sequence is TGCAGCGACAGCTCTGGGGTCACAGATACGCAGTATTTT. As protein: CSDSSGVTDTQYF.

This clonotype was counted many times. The chain combines TRBV19 with TRBJ1-3; D might be TRBD1 (6 bases). The V gene's germline CDR1 is LNHDA and CDR2 SQIVND (reference sequence). Trimming left V 3 bases short and J 0 bases short, with 9 bases between. The CDR3 loop spans 15 amino acids. The CDR3 sequence is CASSMRDNSGNTIYF. The CDR3 bases are TGTGCCAGTAGTATGAGGGACAACTCTGGAAACACCATATATTTT.

The table lists this clonotype with many counts. The chain's CDR3 is CASSLGTRTQHF. CDR3 nucleotide sequence: TGTGCCAGCAGTTTAGGGACCAGGACCCAGCATTTT. The chain carries TRBV12-3 or TRBV12-4 and TRBJ1-5, with no clear D. Deletions cut 1 base from V and 11 bases from J, with 9 bases between. CDR3 length: 12 amino acids.

This clonotype appeared many times. This chain uses TRBV11-1 with TRBJ2-7; D gene ambiguous. Germline V gives CDR1 SGHAT, CDR2 FQDESV (reference sequence). Trimming shortened V by 5 bases and J by 0 bases, and 17 bases separated the two germline ends. This CDR3 is 16 amino acids long. CDR3 sequence: CASSPQSQVPSYEQYF. CDR3 coding DNA: TGTGCCAGCAGCCCCCAGTCCCAGGTGCCCTCCTACGAGCAGTACTTC. Variable domain in full (rest from reference TRBV11-1 and TRBJ2-7): EAEVAQSPRYKITEKSQAVAFWCDPISGHATLYWYRQILGQGPELLVQFQDESVVDDSQLPKDRFSAERLKGVDSTLKIQPAELGDSAMYLCASSPQSQVPSYEQYFGPGTRLTVT.

This clonotype was observed many times. A much larger clone differs by one base, so this may be a read error. V and J are TRBV20-1 and TRBJ2-1; 12 bases line up with TRBD2. The junction had 10 bases not matched to a gene; V was cut back by 3 bases and J by 7 bases. The CDR3 loop spans 16 amino acids. Germline CDR1 reads DFQATT; CDR2 reads SNEGSKA (reference sequence). CDR3 bases: TGCAGTGCTAGGGACCTAGCGGGAGGGCCGGGGAATGAGCAGTTCTTC. This translates into CSARDLAGGPGNEQFF.